Below, 9 T cell receptor beta chains from the same sample are listed, as sequenced in a study of T cell responses to AZD1222 COVID-19 vaccine. Measured with immunoSEQ multiplex PCR; TCRdb has only the in-frame clones, and not every one. The sample shows about 100,000 clones, 70% to 90% of them seen only once. This specimen was peripheral blood, taken on day 0 of AZD1222 vaccination. These receptor sequences come from an adult in good health.

This clone was counted only a few times. The J gene is TRBJ2-2, the V gene TRBV2; a weak D match, TRBD1 (6 bases). From germline, CDR1 is SNHLY and CDR2 FYNNEI. Trimming pared 5 bases from V and 2 bases from J, leaving 15 bases between. This CDR3 is 16 amino acids long. The CDR3 spells CASSQQGTKNTGELFF. CDR3 bases: TGTGCCAGCAGTCAGCAGGGGACCAAAAACACCGGGGAGCTGTTTTTT.

V is TRBV13 and J is TRBJ2-1; 12 positions match TRBD2. V trimming: 11 bases; J trimming: 4 bases; junction bases outside the gene matches: 12. Germline V gene sequence: CDR1 PRHDT, CDR2 FYEKMQ (reference sequence). The CDR3 is 16 residues long. The CDR3 DNA is TGTGCCTCCGGGACTAGCGGGCCGAGCCTGTACAATGAGCAGTTCTTC. Translation gives CASGTSGPSLYNEQFF.

The chain joins TRBV29-1 to TRBJ1-1; D is unresolved. V was trimmed by 5 bases and J by 2 bases, leaving 15 bases between them. The CDR3 has 14 amino acids. CDR1 is SQVTM, CDR2 ANQGSEA, per germline. The CDR3 here is CSVSSTAANTEAFF. CDR3 nucleotides: TGCAGCGTTTCTTCTACGGCAGCAAACACTGAAGCTTTCTTT.

The chain couples TRBV6-1 to TRBJ2-1; TRBD1 matches 8 bases. The germline gives CDR1 MNHNS, CDR2 SASEGT. The J segment lost 5 bases and the V segment lost 2 bases, leaving 5 bases of the junction unmatched. CDR3 length: 15 amino acids. CDR3 region: CASSERTGRDNEQFF. CDR3 sequence (DNA): TGTGCCAGCAGTGAAAGGACAGGGCGGGACAATGAGCAGTTCTTC.

This sequence joins TRBV2 and TRBJ1-5, with 7 bases identical to TRBD1. The CDR3 is 14 amino acids. J was trimmed by 1 base and V by 5 bases; bases with no gene match: 2. Germline V gives CDR1 SNHLY, CDR2 FYNNEI. The CDR3 coding sequence is TGTGCCAGCAGTACGACAGGGAGCAATCAGCCCCAGCATTTT. As protein: CASSTTGSNQPQHF.

The chain couples TRBV29-1 to TRBJ2-3; perhaps TRBD2 as D (6 bases). There are 15 residues in the CDR3. Trimming removed 1 base at V and 2 bases at J, with 13 bases between. The germline V gene encodes CDR1 SQVTM and CDR2 ANQGSEA. The chain's CDR3 is CSVEALGGNTDTQYF. The CDR3 DNA sequence: TGCAGCGTTGAAGCCCTCGGCGGGAACACAGATACGCAGTATTTT.

The rearrangement joins TRBV5-1 to TRBJ2-1; maybe TRBD1 (6 bases). CDR1 and CDR2 (germline): SGHRS, YFSETQ. The CDR3 has 16 residues. V lost 2 bases, J lost 9 bases, and 21 bases lay in between. The CDR3: CASSFGGLQGSGEQFF. Written as DNA, the CDR3 is TGCGCCAGCAGCTTTGGGGGCCTACAGGGAAGTGGTGAGCAGTTCTTC.

This chain uses TRBV27 with TRBJ2-2; TRBD1 aligns across 7 bases. The V segment lost 5 bases and the J segment 2 bases; nucleotides outside the gene matches: 5. The CDR3 totals 15 residues. Germline V gives CDR1 MNHEY, CDR2 SMNVEV (reference sequence). The CDR3 nucleotides are TGTGCCAGCAGTGCGCACAGGGGAAACACCGGGGAGCTGTTTTTT. Encoded protein: CASSAHRGNTGELFF.

The rearrangement links TRBV4-1 to TRBJ1-2, with a tentative D call TRBD1 (5 bases). The CDR3 spans 13 residues. Deletions cut 0 bases from V and 13 bases from J, with 15 bases between. Germline values: CDR1 MGHRA, CDR2 YSYEKL. The CDR3 bases are TGCGCCAGCAGCCAAGAACCCGGGACCGCCGGCACCTTC. Its translation: CASSQEPGTAGTF.